This T cell receptor (beta chain) was retrieved from a study of T cell changes during pregnancy in multiple sclerosis. Some clones are missing from TCRdb's copy, which holds only in-frame ones; the method was immunoSEQ multiplex PCR. The sample comprises under 85,000 clones, 90% of which are singletons, and more than 1.4% rests with the top ten. There are 14 residues in the CDR3. V was cut by 7 bases and J by 1 base, with 13 bases left in between. The germline CDR1 and CDR2 sequences are SNHLY and FYNNEI. The J gene is TRBJ1-2, the V gene TRBV2; maybe TRBD1 (5 bases). This TCR was recovered from a female donor with multiple sclerosis, enrolled in a pregnancy study. Specimen: peripheral blood, collected in the third trimester of pregnancy. For the CDR3, the DNA is TGTGCCAGCACCCGGGCCAGGGATAACTATGGCTACACCTTC. Its protein is CASTRARDNYGYTF.